This TCR beta chain was retrieved from a study of blood T cell repertoires in COVID-19. Germline CDR1 SGHRS, CDR2 YFSETQ. Trimming removed 2 bases at V and 2 bases at J, with 11 bases between. This CDR3 contains 14 residues. In the authors' methods: Researchers report that nucleated cell counts were estimated from reference gene primer amplification. Using immunoSEQ multiplex PCR, the repertoire was profiled, and TCRdb retains in-frame clones only, with some absent. V and J calls and clone size are copied from that table; D and trimming were computed from the DNA. The sample consists of 35,000 to 55,000 clones, 87% of them appearing once.

Source material: peripheral blood. This receptor was obtained from a human donor in a cohort sampled during active COVID-19. This chain joins TRBV5-1 and TRBJ2-7, with a tentative D call TRBD1 (6 bases). DNA for the CDR3: TGCGCCAGCAGCTTAACCGAGGGGGCCTACGAGCAGTACTTC. This translates into CASSLTEGAYEQYF.